This TCR beta chain was sequenced in a study of technical replicates of blood from a handful of donors (dated by TCRdb to the late 2010s). This clone was recorded many times. This clone's antigen is unknown. Base qualities are not provided; no much larger clone lies one nucleotide away. Taken from the germline V gene, the CDR1 and CDR2 loops are LGHNA and YNFKEQ. Clipping removes 1 base from V and 7 bases from J, with 9 as the unmatched junction base count. Taken from cysteine to phenylalanine, the CDR3 has 15 residues. The only DNA kept is the CDR3, 45 bases in frame from the first base. Library prep was done by the immunoSEQ multiplex PCR assay. TCRdb took over this immuneACCESS table, retaining in-frame rearrangements with V and J assigned. Such tables are incomplete; in checked studies, under half of the missing clones stem from an unresolved V gene, and the remainder is unexplained. For this sample the table gives fewer than 85,000 clones, of which 85% to 95% were detected only once. The ten largest clones represent approximately 4.6% of the sample.

This sequence was found in a human donor in good health. Some clones in this sample may be carry-over from other donors' samples. This chain is built from TRBV4-2 and TRBJ1-2, with 7 central nucleotides matching TRBD1. Sequences were obtained from PBMCs. The CDR3 protein is CASSQVTGAEGGYTF. The DNA is TGTGCCAGCAGCCAAGTTACAGGGGCGGAGGGTGGCTACACCTTC.